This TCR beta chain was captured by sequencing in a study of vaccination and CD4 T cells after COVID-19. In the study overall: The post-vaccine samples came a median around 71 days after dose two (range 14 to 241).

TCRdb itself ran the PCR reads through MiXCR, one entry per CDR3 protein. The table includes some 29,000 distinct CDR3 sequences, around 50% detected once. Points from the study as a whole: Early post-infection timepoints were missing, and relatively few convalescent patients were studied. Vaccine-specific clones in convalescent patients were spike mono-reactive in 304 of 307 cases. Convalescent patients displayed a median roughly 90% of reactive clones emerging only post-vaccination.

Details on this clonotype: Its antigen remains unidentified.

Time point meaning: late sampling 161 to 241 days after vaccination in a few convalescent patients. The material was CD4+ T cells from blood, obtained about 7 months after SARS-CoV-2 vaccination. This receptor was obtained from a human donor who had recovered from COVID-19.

DNA for the CDR3: TGTGCCAGCACCGGCGGGTTTCGGGGTCAGCCCCAGCATTTT. It specifies CASTGGFRGQPQHF. V usage is TRBV6-1 and J usage is TRBJ1-5; D gene unclear. This CDR3 comprises 14 residues. Germline CDR1 reads MNHNS; CDR2 reads SASEGT. Deletions cut 7 bases from V and 6 bases from J, with 16 bases between.